Following are 6 T cell receptor beta chains from one sample sequenced in a study of identical twins. TCRdb used MiXCR to reprocess the 5' RACE reads, holding one entry per CDR3 protein. The data hold 1.5 million to 2 million distinct CDR3 sequences, with under 35% observed a single time. Sequenced material: cord blood. Receptors originate from a newborn girl in good health.

The genes are TRBV20-1 and TRBJ1-4; D is possibly TRBD1 (6 bases). The CDR3 length is 15 residues. Per the germline V gene, CDR1 is DFQATT and CDR2 is SNEGSKA (reference sequence). Trimming removed 1 base from V and 0 bases from J, with 9 bases in between. CDR3: CSARVEGATNEKLFF. The CDR3 nucleotides are TGCAGTGCTAGAGTCGAGGGGGCAACTAATGAAAAACTGTTTTTT.

A word on this clonotype: One base away lies a much larger clone, so this may be a sequencing read error. This sequence joins TRBV29-1 and TRBJ2-3; D may correspond to TRBD1 or TRBD2 (5 bases each). Germline V gene sequence: CDR1 SQVTM, CDR2 ANQGSEA. The CDR3 length is 15 residues. V lost 5 bases and J lost 4, with 19 bases in between. The CDR3 DNA reads TGCAGCGTTTCCCGGGACCCCAGGGCAGCAGATACGCAGTATTTT. Its translation is CSVSRDPRAADTQYF.

This chain links TRBV4-1 with TRBJ2-4; 10 bases fit TRBD2. The J call may be incorrect, as the DNA end agrees better with TRBJ2-7. Germline lookup yields CDR1 MGHRA and CDR2 YSYEKL. The CDR3 consists of 16 residues. CDR3 residues: CASSQPSSGGKYEQYF. CDR3 nucleotides: TGCGCCAGCAGCCAGCCTTCTAGCGGGGGAAAGTACGAGCAGTACTTC.

This clonotype has a handful of counts. The chain carries TRBV6-2 or TRBV6-3 and TRBJ2-7; D possibly corresponds to TRBD2 (5 bases). Germline lookup yields CDR1 MNHEY and CDR2 SVGEGT. V shed 7 bases and J shed 2 bases, with 15 bases lying between them. CDR3 size: 14 residues. DNA for the CDR3: TGTGCCAGCAAGACCGCACGGGATACCTACGAGCAGTACTTC. Amino acids: CASKTARDTYEQYF.

The sample holds a few counts of this clonotype. The chain is built from TRBV11-2 and TRBJ2-1, with D hard to call. The V end lost 4 bases, the J end lost 0 bases, and 19 bases lay between the germline ends. The CDR3 is 18 amino acids. Germline V CDR1 and CDR2: SGHAT, FQNNGV. The CDR3 is CASSYPDAAPSSYNEQFF. CDR3 nucleotides: TGTGCCAGCAGCTATCCCGACGCCGCCCCGAGCTCCTACAATGAGCAGTTCTTC.

This clonotype has only a few counts. The J gene is TRBJ2-3, the V gene TRBV7-6; the D is unclear. The ends were cut back, 2 bases at V and 2 bases at J, with 8 bases in the middle. Germline assignment: CDR1 SGHVS and CDR2 FNYEAQ. CDR3 size: 14 residues. The CDR3 region has the DNA TGTGCCAGCAGCTTATTTCTGGACACAGATACGCAGTATTTT. This translates into CASSLFLDTDTQYF.